Listed below are T cell receptor beta chains from one sample, sequenced in a study of T cell repertoires in cytomegalovirus infection. MiXCR, run by TCRdb on the reads, gives a single entry per CDR3 protein. The sample holds hundreds of thousands of distinct CDR3 sequences, roughly a third seen once. The antigens for these receptors are not known. This specimen was cultured CD8+ T cells from PBMCs, taken from culture after CMV antigen stimulation. These receptors were taken from a human donor in good health (CMV status not recorded). Some clones in this sample may be carry-over from other donors' samples. Each CDR3 is given with its conserved first and last residue. The D gene is left open where the match is weak.

D: .
V: TRBV20-1
J: TRBJ2-5
CDR3: CSARRDLKETQYF

D: .
V: TRBV2
J: TRBJ2-7
CDR3: CASEDNSYEQYF

D: .
V: TRBV6-5
J: TRBJ1-6
CDR3: CASSGSGKGSPLHF

D: .
V: TRBV12-3/TRBV12-4
J: TRBJ1-1
CDR3: CASSQTMMAFF

D: TRBD1
V: TRBV9
J: TRBJ2-1
CDR3: CASSVMRGPYNEQFF

D: .
V: TRBV12-5
J: TRBJ2-7
CDR3: CASGLTVNLDGSYEQYF

D: .
V: TRBV10-3
J: TRBJ1-3
CDR3: CATKDLGNTIYF

D: .
V: TRBV10-3
J: TRBJ1-1
CDR3: CAISDWEKAEAFF

D: TRBD2
V: TRBV7-9
J: TRBJ2-5
CDR3: CASSLVAGGSETQYF

D: .
V: TRBV7-2
J: TRBJ1-2
CDR3: CASSPVYRTLNYGYTF

D: .
V: TRBV7-9
J: TRBJ1-1
CDR3: CASSLWANRTEAFF

D: .
V: TRBV12-5
J: TRBJ2-5
CDR3: CAKWPGQF

D: .
V: TRBV2
J: TRBJ2-7
CDR3: CASSEGDSRSYEQYF

D: .
V: TRBV19
J: TRBJ2-5
CDR3: CASSMREGSETQYF

D: .
V: TRBV7-3
J: TRBJ1-2
CDR3: CASSPTGAYYGYTF

D: .
V: TRBV27
J: TRBJ1-2
CDR3: CASSFSIVYGYTF

D: .
V: TRBV12-3/TRBV12-4
J: TRBJ1-1
CDR3: CASSPRRTVMNTEAFF

D: .
V: TRBV27
J: TRBJ1-1
CDR3: CASSFGVEAEAFF

D: .
V: TRBV27
J: TRBJ2-3
CDR3: CASGVRTDTQYF

D: .
V: TRBV27
J: TRBJ2-3
CDR3: CASRAGWTRTDTQYF

D: .
V: TRBV12-5
J: TRBJ1-1
CDR3: CASGQPTPNTEAFF

D: TRBD2
V: TRBV11-3
J: TRBJ2-1
CDR3: CASSLVSLAGGPNNEQFF

D: .
V: TRBV2
J: TRBJ1-5
CDR3: CASRIGRYHQPQHF

D: TRBD2
V: TRBV12-3/TRBV12-4
J: TRBJ2-5
CDR3: CASNKLAGEETQYF

D: TRBD1
V: TRBV7-9
J: TRBJ2-3
CDR3: CASRRLGQGAVTDTQYF

D: .
V: TRBV2
J: TRBJ2-1
CDR3: CASSERGGSYNEQFF